This T cell receptor beta chain was found in a study of shared clonotypes between healthy human individuals. Sorted subsets were amplified in replicate PCRs using 200 ng DNA, roughly 30,000 T cell genomes. Sequencing was performed with immunoSEQ multiplex PCR; in TCRdb, only in-frame clones are kept and a portion is missing. The sample lists 600,000 to 750,000 clones; 55% to 80% were seen once. CDR1 ENHRY and CDR2 SYGVKD come from the germline V gene. V lost 10 bases, J lost 3 bases, and 8 bases stayed unmatched. This CDR3 has 14 residues. This TCR came from a woman in her twenties or thirties in good health. Sequenced: memory CD4+ T cells sorted from blood. Stated subset: CD45RA-negative fraction. The V call is TRBV10-3, the J call TRBJ2-7, with TRBD2 matching 11 bases. DNA of the CDR3: TGTGCCAGCAAGGGACTAGCGGATAACTACGAGCAGTACTTC. Translation gives CASKGLADNYEQYF.